The rows below give T cell receptor beta chains drawn from one sample of a study of beta chain features in type 1 diabetes. Only in-frame clones appear in the TCRdb table, and some are missing; sequencing was by immunoSEQ multiplex PCR. This table has 900,000 or so clones, roughly 15% appearing once. The sequenced material came from naive CD4+ T cells from blood. The origin of the receptors is a woman under 30 in good health. Each CDR3 is given with its conserved first and last residue. The order of the fields is CDR3 DNA, CDR3 protein, D gene, J gene, clone size, V gene, CDR3 length. D genes are given only for firm matches. Where a row states a size, it is once, few, many or the class of an expanded clone; other rows omit it.

DNA: TGTGCCATCCCTGGACATAGGGGTGGCTACACCTTC
CDR3: CAIPGHRGGYTF
D: .
J: TRBJ1-2
size: few
V: TRBV10-3
length: 12

DNA: TGTGCCAGCAGTTACACTAGCGGATACACAGATACGCAGTATTTT
CDR3: CASSYTSGYTDTQYF
D: TRBD2
J: TRBJ2-3
size: .
V: TRBV2
length: 15

DNA: TGTGCCAGCAGCTTTGGGGTACGGCAGCCCCAGCATTTT
CDR3: CASSFGVRQPQHF
D: .
J: TRBJ1-5
size: few
V: TRBV5-6
length: 13

DNA: TGCGGCAGTAGATGGGACAGCCAACTATACAATGAGCAGTTCTTC
CDR3: CGSRWDSQLYNEQFF
D: TRBD1
J: TRBJ2-1
size: .
V: TRBV5-1
length: 15

DNA: TGTGCCATCAGTGATTGGTATAGGTCTGGGGCCAACGTCCTGACTTTC
CDR3: CAISDWYRSGANVLTF
D: .
J: TRBJ2-6
size: many
V: TRBV10-3
length: 16

DNA: TGCAGCGTTGTCCCAGGGCTGGGTCAGCCCCAGCATTTT
CDR3: CSVVPGLGQPQHF
D: .
J: TRBJ1-5
size: few
V: TRBV29-1
length: 13

DNA: TGTGCCAGCAGGAATATGCAACGAAACACCATATATTTT
CDR3: CASRNMQRNTIYF
D: .
J: TRBJ1-3
size: .
V: TRBV27
length: 13

DNA: TGTGCCAGCAGCGACAGACTGAACCAAGAGACCCAGTACTTC
CDR3: CASSDRLNQETQYF
D: .
J: TRBJ2-5
size: .
V: TRBV27
length: 14

DNA: TGTGCCAGTAGTATAGTGGCTTTTTCCGGGGTTACTGAAGCTTTCTTT
CDR3: CASSIVAFSGVTEAFF
D: .
J: TRBJ1-1
size: .
V: TRBV19
length: 16

DNA: TGTGCCAGTAGTAGCCGGGACAGGAAGGCAGAGCAGTACTTC
CDR3: CASSSRDRKAEQYF
D: TRBD1
J: TRBJ2-7
size: few
V: TRBV19
length: 14

DNA: TGTGCCAGCAGAAGACAGGGATTATCCTCCTACGAGCAGTACTTC
CDR3: CASRRQGLSSYEQYF
D: TRBD1
J: TRBJ2-7
size: few
V: TRBV2
length: 15

DNA: TGTGCCAGCATGCCCGACCGAGGCCTATGGAATGAGCAGTTCTTC
CDR3: CASMPDRGLWNEQFF
D: .
J: TRBJ2-1
size: .
V: TRBV27
length: 15